This TCR beta chain was recovered during a study of radiation and T cells in renal cell carcinoma. The study's findings and limits: Without pretreatment biopsies, baseline tumor clonotype presence was undetermined.

Time point specified: blood 2 weeks post-SBRT. As to treatment: 15 Gy SBRT to primary tumor, nephrectomy 4 weeks later. The tumor was a clear cell renal cell carcinoma. The germline gives CDR1 LNHDA, CDR2 SQIVND (reference sequence). The CDR3 sequence is 12 residues long. V was clipped by 4 bases and J by 4 bases, with 5 bases between them. Using immunoSEQ multiplex PCR, the repertoire was profiled, and TCRdb retains in-frame clones only, with some absent. There are more than 20,000 clones in the sample; over 70% occur only once, and 25% to 40% lies in the top ten. On this clone itself: The antigen remains unidentified.

The receptor was derived from a man in his 60s with renal cell carcinoma. The source material was blood, sampled from a patient whose treatment included radiotherapy and nephrectomy. V and J are TRBV19 and TRBJ2-1; D is unresolved. CDR3 in amino acids: CASSSGYNEQFF. The CDR3 nucleotides read TGTGCCAGTAGTAGTGGGTACAATGAGCAGTTCTTC.